These 4 T cell receptor beta chains were all obtained from the same sample, sequenced in a study. One entry per CDR3 protein, called by TCRdb with MiXCR from the RT-PCR reads. Here the sample spans 550,000 to 750,000 distinct CDR3 sequences, around 14% being singletons. The sequenced sample consisted of memory CD4+ T cells from blood. The receptors shown here come from a female donor in good health, serving as a healthy control.

This chain connects TRBV4-3 to TRBJ1-5; 8 positions agree with TRBD1. CDR3 size: 17 residues. V was clipped by 0 bases and J by 0 bases; unmatched bases: 4. Germline V gives CDR1 LGHNA, CDR2 YSLEER. The CDR3 bases are TGCGCCAGCAGCCAAGACGGACAGGGCTATAGCAATCAGCCCCAGCATTTT. It specifies CASSQDGQGYSNQPQHF.

V usage is TRBV12-3 or TRBV12-4 and J usage is TRBJ2-5; D gene uncertain. V was shortened by 6 bases and J by 2 bases, with 10 bases between the two germline ends. This CDR3 has 13 amino acids. Here the CDR3 reads CASSDLGQETQYF. The CDR3 DNA sequence: TGTGCCAGCAGCGACCTGGGGCAAGAGACCCAGTACTTC.

The chain couples TRBV27 to TRBJ1-1; a possible D gene is TRBD1 (6 bases). CDR1 and CDR2 (germline): MNHEY, SMNVEV (reference sequence). This CDR3 comprises 12 residues. CDR3: CESKTGNTEAFF. CDR3 bases: TGTGAATCGAAGACAGGGAACACTGAAGCTTTCTTT.

The rearrangement links TRBV20-1 to TRBJ1-2; TRBD1 matches 9 bases. The length of the CDR3 is 16 residues. Germline assignment: CDR1 DFQATT and CDR2 SNEGSKA (reference sequence). V shed 1 base, J shed 4 bases, and the junction held 10 bases outside the gene matches. The CDR3 protein is CSARVNSGQGFYGYTF. The CDR3 bases are TGCAGTGCTAGAGTAAATTCGGGACAGGGTTTCTATGGCTACACCTTC.